Listed here is a single T cell receptor beta chain. Its specificity is not known. This may come from a read error, since a much larger clone is one base off. MiXCR reprocessed the PCR reads for TCRdb. The repertoire has fewer than 35,000 clones, 11% of them found once; the top ten carry approximately 15%. This CDR3 contains 16 residues. Germline assignment: CDR1 SGHAT and CDR2 FQNNGV. V dropped 5 bases and J dropped 2; count of bases not matched to a gene: 10. None of the patients had undergone any treatment ahead of thyroid surgery. This sample was taken from a study of metastatic and nonmetastatic thyroid tumors. Overall study results and limits: Significantly higher TCR beta diversity was reportedly seen in malignant thyroid tumors than benign nodules, in blood and tumor.

The receptor's source is a female donor with papillary thyroid cancer or a benign thyroid nodule (not recorded which). Some clones in this sample may be carry-over from other donors' samples. Sequencing input: blood. V usage is TRBV11-2 and J usage is TRBJ2-3, with TRBD2 matching over 7 bases. The CDR3 reads CASSVGTTATTDTQYF. The CDR3 DNA reads as TGTGCCAGCAGCGTAGGGACTACCGCTACCACAGATACGCAGTATTTT.